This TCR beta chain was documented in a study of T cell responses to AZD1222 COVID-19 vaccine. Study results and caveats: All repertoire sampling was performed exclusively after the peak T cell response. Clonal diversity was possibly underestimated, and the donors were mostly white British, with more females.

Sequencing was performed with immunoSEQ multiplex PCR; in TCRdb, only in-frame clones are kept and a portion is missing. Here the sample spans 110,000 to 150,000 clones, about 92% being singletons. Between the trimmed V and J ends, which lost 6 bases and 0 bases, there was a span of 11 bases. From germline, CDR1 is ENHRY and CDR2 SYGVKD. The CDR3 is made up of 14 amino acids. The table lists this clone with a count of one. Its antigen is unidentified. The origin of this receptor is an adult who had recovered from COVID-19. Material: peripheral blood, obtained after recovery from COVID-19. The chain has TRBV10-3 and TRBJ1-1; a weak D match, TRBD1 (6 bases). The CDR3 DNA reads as TGTGCCATCAGCCCTACAGGGATGAACACTGAAGCTTTCTTT. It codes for CAISPTGMNTEAFF.